This record looks at one TCR beta chain sequence and its context. The table came from immunoSEQ multiplex PCR; TCRdb's copy has only in-frame clones and leaves some out. Among about 210,000 clones listed, almost 85% were seen once. The CDR3 length is 16 residues. CDR1 and CDR2 from the germline V gene are MNHEY and SVGEGT. The V gene end was trimmed by 2 bases and the J gene end by 0 bases; junction bases not matched to a gene: 0. These data belong to a study of blood T cell repertoires in COVID-19. Study-wide context: Sources were T cells, B-cell-depleted T cells, or PBMCs; the material itself was cDNA or gDNA.

Those enrolled in Seattle joined during active infection and were followed longitudinally afterward. This clonotype was obtained from a man aged 50 to 59 with COVID-19, enrolled during active disease. The J gene is TRBJ2-2, the V gene TRBV6-2 or TRBV6-3; 10 positions match TRBD2. Sequencing was performed on peripheral blood. Here the CDR3 DNA reads TGTGCCAGCAGTTACGGACTAGCGGCGAACACCGGGGAGCTGTTTTTT. Translation: CASSYGLAANTGELFF.